The clone carrying this T cell receptor beta chain was observed a few times. Participants, about 18 to 90 years old, spanned around 25 US areas. Here immunoSEQ multiplex PCR was the method, and the copy in TCRdb shows in-frame clones only, minus some. The sample records 110,000 to 150,000 clones, 80% to 90% being singletons. These data originate in a study of blood T cell repertoires in COVID-19. Source material: PBMCs or T cells enriched from blood (not recorded which). This TCR was sampled from a man aged 45-65 years who had recovered from COVID-19.

The CDR3 DNA reads TGTGCCAGCAGCTTGATGAACCGGGACAGGGGGCAAGCTGAAGCTTTCTTT. This gives the protein CASSLMNRDRGQAEAFF. The chain uses TRBV7-3 and TRBJ1-1; 12 nucleotides line up with TRBD1. From germline, CDR1 is SGHTA and CDR2 FQGTGA. The V gene end was trimmed by 3 bases and the J gene end by 6 bases; junction bases not matched to a gene: 11. This CDR3 is 17 amino acids long.